A single sample is the source of the 20 T cell receptor beta chains below, sequenced in a study of blood T cell repertoires in COVID-19. Clones were sequenced by immunoSEQ multiplex PCR, and TCRdb holds only the in-frame ones, with some missing. The table records about 230,000 clones, about nine tenths of them present only once. Sequencing was carried out using PBMCs or T cells enriched from blood (not recorded which). Receptors originate from a man aged 18 to 29 who had recovered from COVID-19.

The chain employs TRBV7-9 and TRBJ1-2; 7 bases are shared with TRBD1. Germline trimming cut 5 bases from V and 1 base from J; bases unmatched to any gene: 10. Germline CDR1 is SEHNR and CDR2 is FQNEAQ (reference sequence). CDR3 length: 16 amino acids. CDR3 protein: CASSLLPGQDNYGYTF. The CDR3 DNA follows: TGTGCCAGCAGCCTCCTCCCAGGACAGGATAACTATGGCTACACCTTC.

V gene TRBV5-1 combines with J gene TRBJ2-3; possibly TRBD2 for D (6 bases). The V gene's germline CDR1 is SGHRS and CDR2 YFSETQ. CDR3 size: 15 residues. The V end was cut by 4 bases, the J end by 0 bases, with 12 bases between. Here the CDR3 DNA reads TGCGCCAGCAGCCGGGGGACGGCCAGCACAGATACGCAGTATTTT. Translating it yields CASSRGTASTDTQYF.

This chain links TRBV7-2 with TRBJ2-5; 12 bases fit TRBD2. V lost 3 bases to trimming and J lost 3 bases; unmatched junction nucleotides: 14. Looked up from germline, CDR1 is SGHTA and CDR2 is FQGNSA. The CDR3 is made up of 19 amino acids. CDR3 bases: TGTGCCAGCAGCTTCCTAGCGGGAGGGTCTCCTCGGGTAAAAGAGACCCAGTACTTC. Protein sequence: CASSFLAGGSPRVKETQYF.

V and J are TRBV3-1 (or the pseudogene TRBV3-2) and TRBJ1-4, with 8 bases fitting TRBD1. Germline CDR1 is LGHDT and CDR2 is YNNKEL (reference sequence). This CDR3 contains 15 residues. The V segment lost 5 bases and the J segment 5 bases; nucleotides outside the gene matches: 7. Here the CDR3 reads CASSTQTGANEKLFF. CDR3 coding DNA: TGTGCCAGCAGCACCCAGACAGGGGCGAATGAAAAACTGTTTTTT.

The genes are TRBV27 and TRBJ1-2; D is possibly TRBD1 (5 bases). The CDR3 totals 13 residues. V was pared by 3 bases and J by 7 bases, with 12 bases between. CDR1 is MNHEY, CDR2 SMNVEV, per germline (reference sequence). The CDR3 DNA is TGTGCCAGCAGTTTGTCTCAGGGAAGTGGCTACACCTTC. Its protein product is CASSLSQGSGYTF.

This sequence joins TRBV2 and TRBJ1-2; 11 bases are shared with TRBD1. CDR1 and CDR2 from the germline V gene are SNHLY and FYNNEI. The CDR3 has 15 residues. V was clipped by 6 bases and J by 6 bases; unmatched bases: 9. The chain's CDR3 is CASRIQDRGRDGYTF. The CDR3, as DNA: TGTGCCAGCAGAATCCAGGACAGGGGGCGGGATGGCTACACCTTC.

The V gene is TRBV10-3, the J gene TRBJ1-1; no clear D gene. This CDR3 spans 15 amino acids. Trimming took off 5 bases at V and 6 bases at J, with 19 bases between the two ends. Germline lookup yields CDR1 ENHRY and CDR2 SYGVKD. CDR3 nucleotides: TGTGCCATCAGTAAGGAGGACGGTGTAATCGCTGAAGCTTTCTTT. Protein sequence: CAISKEDGVIAEAFF.

This sequence joins TRBV6-5 and TRBJ2-7, with 10 bases matching TRBD1. CDR3 length equals 15 residues. CDR1 is MNHEY and CDR2 is SVGAGI in the germline V gene. The junction had 12 bases not matched to a gene; V was cut back by 9 bases and J by 4 bases. For the CDR3, the DNA is TGTGCCAGTAGACAACAAGGGACAGGGGTGTACGAGCAGTACTTC. This gives the protein CASRQQGTGVYEQYF.

The chain employs TRBV10-2 and TRBJ2-1; 14 bases fit TRBD2. The CDR3 has 16 residues. CDR1 is WSHSY and CDR2 is SAAADI in the germline V gene. The J segment lost 7 bases and the V segment lost 6 bases, leaving 8 bases of the junction unmatched. The CDR3 nucleotides are TGCGCCAGCAGGCCCCCGGGACTAGCGGGAGTTAATGAGCAGTTCTTC. Translating it yields CASRPPGLAGVNEQFF.

The rearrangement uses TRBV29-1 and TRBJ1-4; the match to TRBD1 covers 9 bases. The CDR3 consists of 15 residues. V was clipped by 7 bases and J by 10 bases; unmatched bases: 16. CDR1 SQVTM and CDR2 ANQGSEA come from the germline V gene. CDR3 DNA sequence: TGCAGCGCCCAGTTTTTGGGACAGGGTAGTGCAAAACTGTTTTTT. Its protein product is CSAQFLGQGSAKLFF.

The CDR3 loop is CASSRGLAGFEQYF. The CDR3 region has the DNA TGTGCCAGCAGCCGCGGGCTAGCGGGGTTCGAGCAGTACTTC. J is TRBJ2-7 and V is TRBV11-2; 9 bases map to TRBD2. V lost 5 bases, J lost 6 bases, and 8 bases stayed unmatched. Germline assignment: CDR1 SGHAT and CDR2 FQNNGV. This CDR3 has 14 residues. Filled out from reference TRBV11-2 and TRBJ2-7, the complete variable domain reads EAGVAQSPRYKIIEKRQSVAFWCNPISGHATLYWYQQILGQGPKLLIQFQNNGVVDDSQLPKDRFSAERLKGVDSTLKIQPAKLEDSAVYLCASSRGLAGFEQYFGPGTRLTVT.

V gene TRBV7-8 combines with J gene TRBJ1-2; D is possibly TRBD1 (6 bases). Germline values: CDR1 SGHVS, CDR2 FQNEAQ. Trimming stripped 6 bases from V and 2 bases from J, with 10 bases between. This CDR3 has 13 residues. The CDR3 loop is CASSQQGNYGYTF. For the CDR3, the DNA is TGTGCCAGCAGTCAACAGGGCAACTATGGCTACACCTTC. Full variable domain (rest looked up from reference TRBV7-8 and TRBJ1-2): GAGVSQSPRYKVAKRGQDVALRCDPISGHVSLFWYQQALGQGPEFLTYFQNEAQLDKSGLPSDRFFAERPEGSVSTLKIQRTQQEDSAVYLCASSQQGNYGYTFGSGTRLTVV.

This clone was found a few times. This chain connects TRBV6-4 to TRBJ2-3; no reliable D call. Germline assignment: CDR1 MRHNA and CDR2 SNTAGT. V lost 2 bases to trimming and J lost 0 bases, with 12 bases between them. This CDR3 is built from 16 residues. The CDR3 loop reads CASSDAADTSTDTQYF. CDR3 DNA sequence: TGTGCCAGCAGTGACGCGGCGGATACTAGCACAGATACGCAGTATTTT.

This chain joins TRBV5-4 and TRBJ1-5; 8 bases are a match to TRBD1. The CDR3 is 15 residues long. V lost 3 bases, J lost 4 bases, and 6 bases stayed unmatched. CDR1 and CDR2 from the germline V gene are SGHNT and YYREEE (reference sequence). CDR3 protein: CASSSGTGINQPQHF. CDR3 sequence (DNA): TGTGCCAGCAGCTCAGGGACAGGAATTAATCAGCCCCAGCATTTT.

This chain uses TRBV2 with TRBJ1-5; D not resolved. The CDR3 covers 15 residues. V gave up 2 bases and J gave up 4 bases, with 12 bases separating them. The germline gives CDR1 SNHLY, CDR2 FYNNEI. CDR3 protein: CASSESWLRNQPQHF. CDR3 coding DNA: TGTGCCAGCAGTGAATCGTGGCTCAGGAATCAGCCCCAGCATTTT.

The chain employs TRBV24-1 and TRBJ2-3; 10 bases are a match to TRBD1. The CDR3 runs to 15 residues. V trimming: 3 bases; J trimming: 4 bases; junction bases outside the gene matches: 3. CDR1 KGHDR and CDR2 SFDVKD come from the germline V gene. The CDR3 nucleotides are TGTGCCACCAGTGATGCCGGGACAGGGGCAGATACGCAGTATTTT. Translated, it gives CATSDAGTGADTQYF.

The rearrangement links TRBV6-2 or TRBV6-3 to TRBJ2-1, with TRBD2 matching 13 bases. Germline V gene lookup returns CDR1 MNHEY and CDR2 SVGEGT. The V gene end was trimmed by 0 bases and the J gene end by 9 bases; junction bases not matched to a gene: 5. The CDR3 is made up of 16 amino acids. The CDR3 sequence: CASSYSTSGRRGEQFF. CDR3 coding DNA: TGTGCCAGCAGTTACTCGACTAGCGGGAGGCGCGGTGAGCAGTTCTTC.

The chain links TRBV28 to TRBJ1-2, with TRBD1 as a possible D gene (6 bases). The CDR3 length is 15 residues. From germline, CDR1 is MDHEN and CDR2 SYDVKM. Trimming cost V 6 bases and J 8 bases, with 22 bases left between them. The CDR3: CASRPTRTVRRGYTF. The DNA of the CDR3 is TGTGCCAGCAGGCCAACCCGGACAGTGCGGCGGGGCTACACCTTC.

The genes are TRBV7-8 and TRBJ1-6; possible D gene TRBD1, 5 bases. CDR1 and CDR2 (germline): SGHVS, FQNEAQ. There are 18 residues in the CDR3. V was cut by 1 base and J by 2 bases, with 15 bases left in between. The CDR3 loop reads CASSLVLGGFTYNSPLHF. The CDR3 DNA reads TGTGCCAGCAGCTTAGTTTTGGGGGGTTTCACCTATAATTCACCCCTCCACTTT.

A single count supports this clone. This sequence joins TRBV18 and TRBJ1-1, with TRBD1 matching 7 bases. V was pared by 3 bases and J by 2 bases, with 3 bases of the junction left unmatched. Germline assignment: CDR1 KGHSH and CDR2 LQKENI. CDR3 length: 14 residues. The CDR3: CASSPGQVNTEAFF. The CDR3 DNA is TGTGCCAGCTCACCCGGACAGGTCAACACTGAAGCTTTCTTT. Full variable domain (remainder filled in from reference TRBV18 and TRBJ1-1): NAGVMQNPRHLVRRRGQEARLRCSPMKGHSHVYWYRQLPEEGLKFMVYLQKENIIDESGMPKERFSAEFPKEGPSILRIQQVVRGDSAAYFCASSPGQVNTEAFFGQGTRLTVV.